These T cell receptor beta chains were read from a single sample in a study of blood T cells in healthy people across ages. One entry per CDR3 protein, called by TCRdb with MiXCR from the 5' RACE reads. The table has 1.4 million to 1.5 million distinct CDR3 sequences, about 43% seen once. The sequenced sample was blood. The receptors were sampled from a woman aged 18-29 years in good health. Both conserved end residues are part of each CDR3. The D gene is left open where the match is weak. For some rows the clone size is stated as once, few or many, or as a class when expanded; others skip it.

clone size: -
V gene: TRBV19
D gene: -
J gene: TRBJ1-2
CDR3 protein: CASSTQINYGYTF
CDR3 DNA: TGTGCCAGTAGTACCCAGATTAACTATGGCTACACCTTC

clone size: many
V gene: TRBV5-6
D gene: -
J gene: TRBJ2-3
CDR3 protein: CASSLEVGTDTQYF
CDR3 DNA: TGTGCCAGCAGCTTGGAGGTCGGCACAGATACGCAGTATTTT

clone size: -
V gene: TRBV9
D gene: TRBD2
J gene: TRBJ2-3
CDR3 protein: CASSVSGGAISTDTQYF
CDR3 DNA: TGTGCCAGCAGCGTTAGCGGGGGGGCCATCAGCACAGATACGCAGTATTTT

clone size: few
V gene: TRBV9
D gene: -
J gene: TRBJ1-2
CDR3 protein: CASSDARGYTF
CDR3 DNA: TGTGCCAGCAGTGATGCTCGTGGCTACACCTTC

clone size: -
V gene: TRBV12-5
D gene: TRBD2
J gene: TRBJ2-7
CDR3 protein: CASGLVLGGFYSYEQYF
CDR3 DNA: TGTGCTAGTGGTTTGGTACTGGGAGGGTTTTACTCCTACGAGCAGTACTTC

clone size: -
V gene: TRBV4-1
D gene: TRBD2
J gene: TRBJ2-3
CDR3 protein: CASSPTSLSTDTQYF
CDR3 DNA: TGCGCCAGCAGCCCGACTAGCCTCTCCACAGATACGCAGTATTTT

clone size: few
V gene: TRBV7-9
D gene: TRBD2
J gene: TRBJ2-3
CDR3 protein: CASSRSGGGTDTQYF
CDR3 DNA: TGTGCCAGCAGTCGGAGCGGGGGTGGTACAGATACGCAGTATTTT

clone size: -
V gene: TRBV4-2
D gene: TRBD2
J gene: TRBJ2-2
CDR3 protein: CASSQEAGAGELFF
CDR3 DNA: TGTGCCAGCAGCCAAGAAGCGGGGGCCGGGGAGCTGTTTTTT

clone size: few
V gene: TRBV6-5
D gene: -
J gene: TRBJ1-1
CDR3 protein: CASSYTRVTEAFF
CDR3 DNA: TGTGCCAGCAGTTACACTAGGGTTACTGAAGCTTTCTTT

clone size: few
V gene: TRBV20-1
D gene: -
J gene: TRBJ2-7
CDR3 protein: CSAIQGYEQYF
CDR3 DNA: TGCAGTGCTATTCAGGGCTACGAGCAGTACTTC

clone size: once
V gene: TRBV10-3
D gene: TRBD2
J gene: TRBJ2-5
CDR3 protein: CAISEARAGVRETQYF
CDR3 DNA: TGTGCCATCAGTGAGGCCCGGGCGGGAGTAAGGGAGACCCAGTACTTC

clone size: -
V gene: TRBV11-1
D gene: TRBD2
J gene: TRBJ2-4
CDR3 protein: CASSFRGTSGTQIAKNIQYF
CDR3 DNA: TGTGCCAGCAGCTTCAGGGGGACTAGCGGGACCCAAATAGCCAAAAACATTCAGTACTTC

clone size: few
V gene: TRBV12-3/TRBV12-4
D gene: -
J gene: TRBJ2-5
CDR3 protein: CASTPGQGWETQYF
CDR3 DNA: TGTGCCAGCACCCCGGGACAAGGTTGGGAGACCCAGTACTTC

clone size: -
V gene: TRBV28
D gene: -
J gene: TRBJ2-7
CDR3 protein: CASSFSRFAQYF
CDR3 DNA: TGTGCCAGCAGTTTTTCGCGGTTTGCCCAGTACTTC